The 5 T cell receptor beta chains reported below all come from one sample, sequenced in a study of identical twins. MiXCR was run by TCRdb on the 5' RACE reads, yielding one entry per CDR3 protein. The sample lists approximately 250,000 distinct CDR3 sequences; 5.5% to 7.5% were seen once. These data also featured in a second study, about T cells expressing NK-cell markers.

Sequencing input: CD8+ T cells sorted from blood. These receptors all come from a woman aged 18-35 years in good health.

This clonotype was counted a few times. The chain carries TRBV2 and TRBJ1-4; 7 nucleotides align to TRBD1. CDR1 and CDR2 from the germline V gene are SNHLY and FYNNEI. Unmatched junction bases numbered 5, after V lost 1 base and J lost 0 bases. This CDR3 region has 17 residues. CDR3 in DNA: TGTGCCAGCAGTGAAGGGAGACAGGGCGCAACTAATGAAAAACTGTTTTTT. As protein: CASSEGRQGATNEKLFF.

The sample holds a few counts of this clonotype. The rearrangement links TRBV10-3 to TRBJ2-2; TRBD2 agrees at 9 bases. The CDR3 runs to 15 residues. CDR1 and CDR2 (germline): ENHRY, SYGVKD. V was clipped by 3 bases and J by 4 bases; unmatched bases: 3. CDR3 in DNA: TGTGCCATCAGTGAAGAAGCGGGAGGCACCGGGGAGCTGTTTTTT. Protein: CAISEEAGGTGELFF.

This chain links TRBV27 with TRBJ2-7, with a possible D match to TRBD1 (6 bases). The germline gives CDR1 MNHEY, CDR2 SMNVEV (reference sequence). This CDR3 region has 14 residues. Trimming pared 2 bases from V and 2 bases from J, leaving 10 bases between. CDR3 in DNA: TGTGCCAGCAGTTTACGTGGGGGCGCCTACGAGCAGTACTTC. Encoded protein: CASSLRGGAYEQYF.

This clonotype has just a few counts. CDR3 protein: CASSFILTSARSNTGELFF. CDR3 nucleotides: TGTGCCAGCAGCTTCATTCTAACTAGCGCCCGATCGAACACCGGGGAGCTGTTTTTT. The V gene is TRBV13, the J gene TRBJ2-2, with 7 bases identical to TRBD2. Germline trimming cut 3 bases from V and 0 bases from J; bases unmatched to any gene: 13. CDR3 length: 19 residues. Germline values: CDR1 PRHDT, CDR2 FYEKMQ (reference sequence).

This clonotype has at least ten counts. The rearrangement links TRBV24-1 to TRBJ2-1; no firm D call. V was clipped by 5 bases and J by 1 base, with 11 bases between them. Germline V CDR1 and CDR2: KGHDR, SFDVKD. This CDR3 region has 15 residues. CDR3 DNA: TGTGCCACCAGTGGGGGTGGGGAATCCTACAATGAGCAGTTCTTC. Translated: CATSGGGESYNEQFF.